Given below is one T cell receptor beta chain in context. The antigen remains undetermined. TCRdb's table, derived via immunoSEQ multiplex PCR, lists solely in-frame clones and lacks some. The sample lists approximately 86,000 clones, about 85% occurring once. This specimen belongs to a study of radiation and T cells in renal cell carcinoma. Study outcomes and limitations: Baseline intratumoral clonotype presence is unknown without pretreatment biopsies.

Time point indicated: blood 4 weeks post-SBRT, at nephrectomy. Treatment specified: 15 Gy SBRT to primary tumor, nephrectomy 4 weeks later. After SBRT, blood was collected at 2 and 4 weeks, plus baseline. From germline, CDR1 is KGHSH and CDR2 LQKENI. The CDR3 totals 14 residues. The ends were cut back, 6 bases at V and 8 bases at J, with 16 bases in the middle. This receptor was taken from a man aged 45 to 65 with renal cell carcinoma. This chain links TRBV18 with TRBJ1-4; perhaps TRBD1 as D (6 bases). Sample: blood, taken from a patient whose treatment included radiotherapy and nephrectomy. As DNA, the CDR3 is TGTGCCAGCTCGACCACAGGGATCGGGGAAAAACTGTTTTTT. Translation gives CASSTTGIGEKLFF.